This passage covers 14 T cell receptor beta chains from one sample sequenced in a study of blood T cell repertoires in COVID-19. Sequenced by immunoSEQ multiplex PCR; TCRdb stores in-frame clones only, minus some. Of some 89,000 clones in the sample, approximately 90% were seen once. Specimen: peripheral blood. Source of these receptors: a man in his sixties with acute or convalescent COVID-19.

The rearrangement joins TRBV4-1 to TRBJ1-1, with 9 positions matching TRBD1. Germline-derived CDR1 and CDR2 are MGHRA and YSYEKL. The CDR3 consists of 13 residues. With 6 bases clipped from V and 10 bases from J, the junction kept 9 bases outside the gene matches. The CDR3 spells CASSQQGAQGAFF. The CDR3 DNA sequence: TGCGCCAGCAGTCAACAGGGGGCGCAGGGAGCTTTCTTT.

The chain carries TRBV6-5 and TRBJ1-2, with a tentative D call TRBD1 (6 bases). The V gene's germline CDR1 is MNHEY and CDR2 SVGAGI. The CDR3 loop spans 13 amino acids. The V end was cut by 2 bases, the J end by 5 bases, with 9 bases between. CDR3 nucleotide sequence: TGTGCCAGCAGTTACCCTCAGGGGTATGGCTACACCTTC. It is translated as CASSYPQGYGYTF.

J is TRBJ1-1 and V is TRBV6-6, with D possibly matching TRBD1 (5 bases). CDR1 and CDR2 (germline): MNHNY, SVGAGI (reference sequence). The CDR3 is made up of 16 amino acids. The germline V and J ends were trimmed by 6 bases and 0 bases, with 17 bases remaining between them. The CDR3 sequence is CASSPRGEGMNTEAFF. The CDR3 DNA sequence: TGTGCCAGCAGCCCCCGGGGGGAGGGGATGAACACTGAAGCTTTCTTT.

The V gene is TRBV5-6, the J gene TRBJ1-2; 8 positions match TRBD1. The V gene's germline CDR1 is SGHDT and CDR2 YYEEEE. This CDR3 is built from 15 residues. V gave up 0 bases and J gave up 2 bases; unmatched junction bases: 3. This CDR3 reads CASSLGAGGNYGYTF. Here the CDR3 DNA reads TGTGCCAGCAGCTTGGGAGCAGGGGGCAACTATGGCTACACCTTC.

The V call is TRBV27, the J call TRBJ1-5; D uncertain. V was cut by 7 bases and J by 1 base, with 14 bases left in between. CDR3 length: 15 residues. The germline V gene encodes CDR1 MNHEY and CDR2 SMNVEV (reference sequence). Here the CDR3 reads CASTTSGHSNQPQHF. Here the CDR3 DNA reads TGTGCCAGCACCACTAGTGGGCACAGCAATCAGCCCCAGCATTTT.

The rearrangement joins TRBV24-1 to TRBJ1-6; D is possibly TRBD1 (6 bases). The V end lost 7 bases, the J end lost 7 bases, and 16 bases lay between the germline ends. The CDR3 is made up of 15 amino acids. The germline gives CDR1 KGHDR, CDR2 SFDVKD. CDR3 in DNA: TGTGCCACCAGAACCCAGGGGAAAGGGAATTCACCCCTCCACTTT. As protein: CATRTQGKGNSPLHF.

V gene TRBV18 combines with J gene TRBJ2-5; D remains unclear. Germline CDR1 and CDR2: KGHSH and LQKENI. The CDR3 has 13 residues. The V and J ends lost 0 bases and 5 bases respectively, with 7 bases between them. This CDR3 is CASSPPPGETQYF. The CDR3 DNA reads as TGTGCCAGCTCACCACCCCCCGGGGAGACCCAGTACTTC.

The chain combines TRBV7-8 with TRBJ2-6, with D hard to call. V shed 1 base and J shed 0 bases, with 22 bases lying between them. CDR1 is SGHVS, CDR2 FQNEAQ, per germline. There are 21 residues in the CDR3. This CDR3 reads CASSLVRPWQSTISGANVLTF. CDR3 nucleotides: TGTGCCAGCAGCTTAGTTCGACCTTGGCAGAGCACTATCTCTGGGGCCAACGTCCTGACTTTC.

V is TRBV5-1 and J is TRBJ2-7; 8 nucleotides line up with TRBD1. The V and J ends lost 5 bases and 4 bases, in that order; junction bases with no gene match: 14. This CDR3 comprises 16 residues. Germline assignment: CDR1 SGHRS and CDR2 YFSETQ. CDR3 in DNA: TGCGCCAGCAGTGTTTTGGCCGGGACAGGTGCTTACGAGCAGTACTTC. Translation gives CASSVLAGTGAYEQYF.

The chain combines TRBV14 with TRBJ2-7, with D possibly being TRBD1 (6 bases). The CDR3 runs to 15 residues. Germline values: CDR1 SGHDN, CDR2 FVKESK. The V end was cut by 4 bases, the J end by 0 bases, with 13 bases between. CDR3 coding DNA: TGTGCCAGCAGCCCGACAGGAACCCTCTCCTACGAGCAGTACTTC. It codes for CASSPTGTLSYEQYF.

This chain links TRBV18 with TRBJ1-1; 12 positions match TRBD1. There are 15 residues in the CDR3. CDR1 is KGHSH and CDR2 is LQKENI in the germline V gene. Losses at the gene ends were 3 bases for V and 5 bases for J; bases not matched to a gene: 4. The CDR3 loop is CASSPGTGGETEAFF. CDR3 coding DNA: TGTGCCAGCTCACCTGGGACAGGGGGCGAAACTGAAGCTTTCTTT.

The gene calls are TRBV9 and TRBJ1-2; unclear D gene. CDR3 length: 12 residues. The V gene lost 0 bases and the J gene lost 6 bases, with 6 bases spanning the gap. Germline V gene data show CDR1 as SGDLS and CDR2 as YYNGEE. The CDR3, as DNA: TGTGCCAGCAGCGTAGCGACAAATGGCTACACCTTC. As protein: CASSVATNGYTF. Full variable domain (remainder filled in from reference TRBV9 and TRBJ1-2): DSGVTQTPKHLITATGQRVTLRCSPRSGDLSVYWYQQSLDQGLQFLIQYYNGEERAKGNILERFSAQQFPDLHSELNLSSLELGDSALYFCASSVATNGYTFGSGTRLTVV.

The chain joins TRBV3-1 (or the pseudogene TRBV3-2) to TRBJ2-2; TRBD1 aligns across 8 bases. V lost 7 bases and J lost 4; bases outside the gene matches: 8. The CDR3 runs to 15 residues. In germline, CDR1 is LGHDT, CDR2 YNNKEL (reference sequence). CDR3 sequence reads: CASTSGGAGTGELFF. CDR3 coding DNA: TGTGCCAGCACTTCAGGGGGCGCGGGCACCGGGGAGCTGTTTTTT.

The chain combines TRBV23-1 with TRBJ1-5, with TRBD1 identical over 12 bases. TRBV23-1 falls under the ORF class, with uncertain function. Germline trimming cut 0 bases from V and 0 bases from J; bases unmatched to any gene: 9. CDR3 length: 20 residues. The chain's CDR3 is CASSQSGDRGRGCSNQPQHF. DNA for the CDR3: TGCGCCAGCAGTCAATCCGGGGACAGGGGGCGGGGTTGTAGCAATCAGCCCCAGCATTTT.